The rows below give T cell receptor beta chains drawn from one sample of a study of cytomegalovirus exposure and HLA in healthy donors. Profiled with immunoSEQ multiplex PCR; TCRdb holds only in-frame clones, not every one. The table lists around 150,000 clones, about 96% of them singletons. The specimen sequenced was PBMCs. The receptors come from a woman aged 18-29 years in good health and CMV-seronegative. The conserved cysteine and the conserved F or W are not part of the CDR3 here. Fields, in order: D gene, clone size, V gene, J gene, CDR3 protein. The D gene is left open where the match is weak. Clone size, where shown, is once, few, many, or a class for clones that have expanded.

>TRBD1|-|TRBV7-2|TRBJ1-1
ASSTDRGAARTVGAF
>TRBD2|-|TRBV6-5|TRBJ2-3
ASSYPGGAGGEY
>-|-|TRBV5-4|TRBJ1-2
ASSLGGVPYYGYT
>TRBD1|-|TRBV5-6|TRBJ2-7
ASSLSGTGYEQY
>TRBD2|-|TRBV5-4|TRBJ2-1
ASSLTSGGGNEQF
>TRBD1|-|TRBV29-1|TRBJ2-7
SVRGQGQQY
>-|-|TRBV5-1|TRBJ2-3
ASSSGQSTDTQY
>TRBD1|-|TRBV29-1|TRBJ1-1
SVGTGLSEAF
>-|once|TRBV6-5|TRBJ1-1
ATQRRPNTEAF
>TRBD1|-|TRBV6-5|TRBJ1-6
ASTAGQLNSPLH
>TRBD1|once|TRBV5-1|TRBJ2-7
ASSLTGVTYEQY
>-|-|TRBV7-2|TRBJ2-7
ASSLVVRAVEQY
>TRBD2|-|TRBV5-1|TRBJ2-1
ASSTGTSRNNEQF
>-|few|TRBV9|TRBJ2-2
ASSTLTGELF
>-|-|TRBV19|TRBJ1-3
ASSPRGDGNTIY
>-|-|TRBV4-3|TRBJ1-1
ASSLLVAGNTEAF
>TRBD1|-|TRBV14|TRBJ2-7
ASSLLGQSYEQY
>-|-|TRBV9|TRBJ1-6
ASSVEQGYNSPLH
>-|-|TRBV19|TRBJ1-2
ASSIPIQGRGYGYT
>TRBD1|-|TRBV4-3|TRBJ2-7
ASSRTRDRFYEQY
>-|-|TRBV19|TRBJ1-5
ASSSLLYQPQH
>TRBD2|once|TRBV18|TRBJ2-3
ASSPQGLGLAGADTQY
>TRBD2|-|TRBV13|TRBJ2-5
ASEGRKRGPTGTQY
>TRBD2|-|TRBV2|TRBJ2-5
ASSGNGGAAETQY
>TRBD2|-|TRBV4-3|TRBJ2-3
ASSPNGAGGTDTQY
>-|-|TRBV5-3|TRBJ1-6
ARSLISWSHYNSPLH
>TRBD1|-|TRBV2|TRBJ1-2
ASSFGTGGNYGYT
>-|-|TRBV4-1|TRBJ2-7
ASSQDPDGLSYEQY
>TRBD2|-|TRBV7-2|TRBJ2-3
ASSATSGGANTQY
>TRBD1|-|TRBV5-1|TRBJ1-3
ASSLAGTGHGNTIY
>-|-|TRBV19|TRBJ1-5
ASSPRRGNQPQH
>-|once|TRBV5-1|TRBJ2-3
ASSLQGADTQY
>-|-|TRBV5-1|TRBJ2-5
ASSSRPPMETQY
>-|-|TRBV5-6|TRBJ1-1
ASSLWGGPTEAF
>-|-|TRBV7-9|TRBJ1-2
ASSFDSQISYGYT
>TRBD1|-|TRBV5-1|TRBJ2-4
ASSLGWADRGNIQY
>TRBD2|-|TRBV19|TRBJ2-3
ASHRGGAVGTDTQY
>-|-|TRBV12-5|TRBJ2-5
ASGLQGGETQY
>-|-|TRBV6-5|TRBJ2-5
ASSYSSLADMY
>-|-|TRBV2|TRBJ1-5
ASRSGEGKQPQH
>-|-|TRBV18|TRBJ2-1
ASSPSAGPNEQF
>TRBD1|-|TRBV6-5|TRBJ1-6
ASSRTGGADSPLH
>-|-|TRBV7-2|TRBJ2-3
ASSLTDTQY
>-|-|TRBV9|TRBJ2-3
ASSVSSAASTDTQY
>-|-|TRBV4-1|TRBJ1-6
ASSQVGGQKIRDYNSPLH